Below, 20 T cell receptor beta chains from the same sample are listed, as sequenced in a study of beta chain features in type 1 diabetes. General observations from the study: Significant though moderate, a shortening of TCRB CDR3s appeared in all four CD4+ subsets of Type 1 diabetes patients.

Antigens for these TCRs are unknown. Since all of the isolated RNA was reverse transcribed, expressed TCRB transcripts were what got sequenced. The repertoire was sequenced with immunoSEQ multiplex PCR; TCRdb's copy has only in-frame clones and lacks some. The sample has about 700,000 clones, around an eighth seen once. Specimen: naive CD4+ T cells from blood. The receptors shown here come from a man aged 18 to 29 with type 1 diabetes.

The table lists this clone with a few counts. The chain joins TRBV7-9 to TRBJ2-2, with D hard to call. V was clipped by 3 bases and J by 7 bases, with 9 bases between them. CDR1 SEHNR and CDR2 FQNEAQ come from the germline V gene (reference sequence). The length of the CDR3 is 13 residues. CDR3 sequence reads: CASSFRTGGELFF. As DNA, the CDR3 is TGTGCCAGCAGCTTCCGTACCGGCGGGGAGCTGTTTTTT.

The chain links TRBV28 to TRBJ2-1; D may be TRBD2 (6 bases). Germline V gene sequence: CDR1 MDHEN, CDR2 SYDVKM. The length of the CDR3 is 14 residues. Trimming pared 6 bases from V and 10 bases from J, leaving 19 bases between. CDR3: CASSPTRDFREQFF. The DNA for the CDR3 is TGTGCCAGCAGCCCAACCCGGGACTTTCGGGAGCAGTTCTTC.

This chain links TRBV2 with TRBJ2-5, with D possibly matching TRBD2 (6 bases). Germline-derived CDR1 and CDR2 are SNHLY and FYNNEI. Trimming stripped 8 bases from V and 6 bases from J, with 10 bases between. The length of the CDR3 is 11 residues. The CDR3 protein is CASGGEKTQYF. Written as DNA, the CDR3 is TGTGCCAGCGGAGGGGAAAAGACCCAGTACTTC. Based on the CDR3 plus reference TRBV2 and TRBJ2-5, the full variable domain is EPEVTQTPSHQVTQMGQEVILRCVPISNHLYFYWYRQILGQKVEFLVSFYNNEISEKSEIFDDQFSVERPDGSNFTLKIRSTKLEDSAMYFCASGGEKTQYFGPGTRLLVL.

The V call is TRBV6-5, the J call TRBJ2-2; D perhaps matches TRBD2 (6 bases). The CDR3 runs 15 residues. V was cut by 3 bases and J by 1 base, with 9 bases left in between. Germline V gene data show CDR1 as MNHEY and CDR2 as SVGAGI. The CDR3 reads CASSYGGVNTGELFF. The CDR3, as DNA: TGTGCCAGCAGTTATGGCGGGGTGAACACCGGGGAGCTGTTTTTT.

This clone was recorded a few times. The J gene is TRBJ2-3, the V gene TRBV30; D may correspond to TRBD1 or TRBD2 (5 bases each). Germline CDR1 is GTSNPN and CDR2 is SVGIG (reference sequence). The CDR3 spans 14 residues. V lost 5 bases and J 1 base, leaving 13 bases between the germline ends. The CDR3 DNA follows: TGTGCCTGGGGGGACCAGGCGGGCACAGATACGCAGTATTTT. It translates to CAWGDQAGTDTQYF.

In this sample, this clone turned up a few times. This CDR3 is CASSDSALAATNEKLFF. CDR3 coding DNA: TGTGCCAGCAGTGATTCGGCTCTGGCCGCTACTAATGAAAAACTGTTTTTT. This chain links TRBV6-1 with TRBJ1-4; D is uncertain. V lost 3 bases and J 2 bases, leaving 16 bases between the germline ends. Germline V gene sequence: CDR1 MNHNS, CDR2 SASEGT. This CDR3 contains 17 residues.

This CDR3 reads CASSLNSQGHINTGELFF. CDR3 sequence (DNA): TGTGCCAGCAGCTTGAATTCGCAGGGCCATATCAACACCGGGGAGCTGTTTTTT. This sequence joins TRBV5-4 and TRBJ2-2; D possibly corresponds to TRBD1 (5 bases). V lost 1 base to trimming and J lost 2 bases, with 18 bases between them. The CDR3 totals 18 residues. Germline lookup yields CDR1 SGHNT and CDR2 YYREEE (reference sequence).

This clone was observed a handful of times. The chain couples TRBV4-1 to TRBJ2-7, with 10 positions matching TRBD2. V gave up 3 bases and J gave up 3 bases; unmatched junction bases: 8. This CDR3 is built from 16 residues. CDR1 and CDR2 (germline): MGHRA, YSYEKL. The CDR3 region is CASSQQASGGHYEQYF. The CDR3 DNA follows: TGCGCCAGCAGCCAGCAGGCTAGCGGGGGCCACTACGAGCAGTACTTC.

The J gene is TRBJ1-6, the V gene TRBV4-1; D might be TRBD1 (6 bases). The ends were cut back, 0 bases at V and 7 bases at J, with 13 bases in the middle. The CDR3 sequence is 16 residues long. Germline loops: CDR1 MGHRA, CDR2 YSYEKL. The CDR3 reads CASSQDGSGENSPLHF. CDR3 nucleotides: TGCGCCAGCAGCCAAGATGGGTCAGGGGAGAATTCACCCCTCCACTTT.

The chain couples TRBV28 to TRBJ1-5; no firm D call. CDR1 and CDR2 from the germline V gene are MDHEN and SYDVKM. The CDR3 runs 12 residues. V gave up 7 bases and J gave up 3 bases, with 7 bases separating them. The CDR3 region is CASTNLNQPQHF. Written as DNA, the CDR3 is TGTGCCAGCACTAACCTCAATCAGCCCCAGCATTTT.

The chain employs TRBV6-5 and TRBJ1-5; D gene ambiguous. CDR3 length: 14 amino acids. Per germline, CDR1 MNHEY and CDR2 SVGAGI. V was cut by 6 bases and J by 2 bases, with 11 bases left in between. CDR3 DNA: TGTGCCAGCAGCCCACCGGGTGGCAATCAGCCCCAGCATTTT. Translated: CASSPPGGNQPQHF.

The chain is built from TRBV19 and TRBJ1-5, with D possibly being TRBD1 (5 bases). CDR3 size: 15 residues. From germline, CDR1 is LNHDA and CDR2 SQIVND (reference sequence). V was pared by 7 bases and J by 2 bases, with 15 bases between. In DNA, the CDR3 is TGTGCCAGTACGGCGGGGGGGATTGGCAATCAGCCCCAGCATTTT. Residues: CASTAGGIGNQPQHF.

In its sample, this clone was seen a few times. The rearrangement links TRBV15 to TRBJ2-1, with D unresolved. Between the trimmed V and J ends, which lost 0 bases and 7 bases, there was a span of 7 bases. CDR3 length equals 13 residues. Germline V CDR1 and CDR2: LNHNV, YYDKDF (reference sequence). CDR3 nucleotides: TGTGCCACCAGCAGAGAGTTCGGGAATGAGCAGTTCTTC. Translation gives CATSREFGNEQFF.

The V gene is TRBV7-9, the J gene TRBJ1-5; D gene uncertain. Germline V gene data show CDR1 as SEHNR and CDR2 as FQNEAQ (reference sequence). The V gene lost 5 bases and the J gene lost 9 bases, with 8 bases spanning the gap. The CDR3 is 11 residues long. The CDR3 spells CASSLKGPQHF. The CDR3 DNA follows: TGTGCCAGCAGCCTTAAGGGGCCCCAGCATTTT.

This clone has just a few counts. The chain uses TRBV5-1 and TRBJ2-7; D possibly uses TRBD1 or TRBD2 (5 bases each). V was cut by 4 bases and J by 3 bases, with 14 bases left in between. CDR3 length: 14 residues. CDR1 and CDR2 (germline): SGHRS, YFSETQ. The CDR3 coding sequence is TGCGCCAGCAGCCCGCGTGGGGACGGCTACGAGCAGTACTTC. It translates to CASSPRGDGYEQYF.

There are a few counts of this clone. The V call is TRBV10-3, the J call TRBJ2-1; D is tentatively TRBD1 or TRBD2 (5 bases each). CDR3 length: 14 amino acids. Trimming took off 10 bases at V and 5 bases at J, with 18 bases between the two ends. Germline values: CDR1 ENHRY, CDR2 SYGVKD. The CDR3 coding sequence is TGTGCCACATCAATACCGGGGACGGACAATGAGCAGTTCTTC. Its protein is CATSIPGTDNEQFF.

This sequence joins TRBV7-9 and TRBJ2-7; 12 nucleotides align to TRBD2. The V gene's germline CDR1 is SEHNR and CDR2 FQNEAQ (reference sequence). The junction had 3 bases not matched to a gene; V was cut back by 4 bases and J by 2 bases. The CDR3 is 15 amino acids. CDR3 DNA: TGTGCCAGCAGCTCTGGACTAGCGGGGCCCTACGAGCAGTACTTC. Protein: CASSSGLAGPYEQYF.

This clone was seen more than once but under ten times. The V call is TRBV6-5, the J call TRBJ1-4; D is unclear. The CDR3 consists of 15 residues. Germline V lookup: CDR1 MNHEY, CDR2 SVGAGI. The germline V and J ends were trimmed by 2 bases and 6 bases, with 13 bases remaining between them. The CDR3 protein is CASSYAGLRDEKLFF. In DNA, the CDR3 is TGTGCCAGCAGTTACGCCGGGTTACGGGATGAAAAACTGTTTTTT.

This chain uses TRBV13 with TRBJ2-6, with TRBD2 as a possible D gene (5 bases). V lost 6 bases to trimming and J lost 1 base, with 10 bases between them. This CDR3 is 15 amino acids long. Per the germline V gene, CDR1 is PRHDT and CDR2 is FYEKMQ (reference sequence). The CDR3 bases are TGTGCCAGCAGATTCTCGGGGTCTGGGGCCAACGTCCTGACTTTC. Its protein product is CASRFSGSGANVLTF.

A few counts support this clone. This specimen includes other DNA sequences encoding the same CDR3. The chain is built from TRBV9 and TRBJ1-1, with a tentative D call TRBD1 (5 bases). CDR1 is SGDLS, CDR2 YYNGEE, per germline. The CDR3 has 12 residues. Between the trimmed V and J ends, which lost 0 bases and 7 bases, there was a span of 7 bases. The DNA of the CDR3 is TGTGCCAGCAGCGTAGTGGGGGGTGAAGCTTTCTTT. Translating it yields CASSVVGGEAFF.